The present TCR beta chain was sequenced within a study of T cell responses to AZD1222 COVID-19 vaccine. Study-wide points: Two AZD1222 doses significantly raised spike-specific TCR breadth and depth over controls. Sampling captured repertoires only after the peak T cell response.

Clones were sequenced by immunoSEQ multiplex PCR, and TCRdb holds only the in-frame ones, with some missing. Of some 130,000 clones in the sample, around 87% are singletons; the top ten hold over 3%. With regard to this clone: As yet, its antigen is unknown.

The CDR3 runs 14 residues. Trimming shortened V by 8 bases and J by 4 bases, and 17 bases separated the two germline ends. In germline, CDR1 is PRHDT, CDR2 FYEKMQ (reference sequence). This TCR derives from an adult in good health. This chain links TRBV13 with TRBJ1-1, with a possible D match to TRBD1 (5 bases). The source was peripheral blood, collected on day 0 of AZD1222 vaccination. The CDR3 spells CASSGGHPSTEAFF. The CDR3 DNA reads as TGTGCCAGCTCCGGCGGACACCCCAGCACTGAAGCTTTCTTT.